Following are 14 T cell receptor beta chains from one sample sequenced in a study of cytomegalovirus exposure and HLA in healthy donors. The PCR ran on 60 Vbeta and 13 Jbeta primers. Here immunoSEQ multiplex PCR was the method, and the copy in TCRdb shows in-frame clones only, minus some. The table includes approximately 120,000 clones, about 78% detected once. Material: PBMCs. The source is a female donor in good health and CMV-seronegative.

In this sample, this clone turned up a few times. The genes are TRBV1 and TRBJ2-5; the table calls TRBD2, which could not be checked here. TRBV1 is designated a pseudogene. This CDR3 contains 15 residues. CDR3 sequence: CTSAGLAGRGETQYF. In DNA, the CDR3 is TGCACCAGCGCTGGACTAGCGGGGAGGGGAGAGACCCAGTACTTC.

This clone was detected a few times. V and J are TRBV27 and TRBJ1-2; D may be TRBD1 (5 bases). From germline, CDR1 is MNHEY and CDR2 SMNVEV (reference sequence). This CDR3 is built from 13 residues. Between the trimmed V and J ends, which lost 5 bases and 8 bases, there was a span of 15 bases. CDR3 DNA: TGTGCCAGCAGTCGCCTAGGGGTCAGAGGCTACACCTTC. Encoded protein: CASSRLGVRGYTF.

The chain combines TRBV7-9 with TRBJ1-1; 8 bases match TRBD1. Germline V gene lookup returns CDR1 SEHNR and CDR2 FQNEAQ (reference sequence). Germline trimming cut 1 base from V and 4 bases from J; bases unmatched to any gene: 5. This CDR3 has 15 amino acids. The CDR3, as DNA: TGTGCCAGCAGCTTAGTAAATACAGGGGGCACTGAAGCTTTCTTT. Translated: CASSLVNTGGTEAFF. The full variable domain, in which reference TRBV7-9 and TRBJ1-1 provide the parts outside the CDR3, is DTGVSQNPRHKITKRGQNVTFRCDPISEHNRLYWYRQTLGQGPEFLTYFQNEAQLEKSRLLSDRFSAERPKGSFSTLEIQRTEQGDSAMYLCASSLVNTGGTEAFFGQGTRLTVV.

CDR3 amino acids: CASLLLAGPKDTQYF. In nucleotides, the CDR3 is TGTGCCAGCCTACTGTTGGCGGGACCCAAGGATACGCAGTATTTT. This chain connects TRBV6-6 to TRBJ2-3; TRBD2 might be the D (6 bases). CDR1 and CDR2 from the germline V gene are MNHNY and SVGAGI (reference sequence). With 8 bases removed from V and 6 bases from J, the gap between germline ends came to 21 bases. This CDR3 region has 15 residues.

Only a few counts were recorded for this clone. The chain combines TRBV7-8 with TRBJ2-4; 9 nucleotides agree with TRBD1. The CDR3 spans 15 residues. Trimming cost V 4 bases and J 11 bases; bases outside gene matches: 12. Per the germline V gene, CDR1 is SGHVS and CDR2 is FQNEAQ. The CDR3 reads CASSSSGTGFFFQYF. Here the CDR3 DNA reads TGTGCCAGCAGCTCATCCGGGACAGGGTTCTTTTTTCAGTACTTC.

The chain is built from TRBV21-1 and TRBJ1-1. TRBV21-1 is assigned pseudogene status. The CDR3 sequence is 16 residues long. In nucleotides, the CDR3 is TGTGCCAGCAGCAAAGATTCAGGGTATGGGGGGACTGAAGCTTTCTTT. The encoded protein is CASSKDSGYGGTEAFF.

This chain uses TRBV2 with TRBJ2-3, with D perhaps TRBD2 (6 bases). Looked up from germline, CDR1 is SNHLY and CDR2 is FYNNEI. The CDR3 extends over 12 amino acids. The germline V and J ends were trimmed by 7 bases and 6 bases, with 11 bases remaining between them. The CDR3 coding sequence is TGTGCCAGCACCCAACGGGGGGATACGCAGTATTTT. Residues: CASTQRGDTQYF.

V gene TRBV6-1 combines with J gene TRBJ1-1; D uncertain. The V and J ends lost 2 bases and 1 base respectively, with 8 bases between them. The CDR3 consists of 14 residues. Germline CDR1 MNHNS, CDR2 SASEGT. The CDR3 bases are TGTGCCAGCAGTGAAATGGCCGAGAACACTGAAGCTTTCTTT. Residues: CASSEMAENTEAFF.

The rearrangement joins TRBV9 to TRBJ1-3; D is unresolved. The CDR3 sequence is 16 residues long. V was pared by 3 bases and J by 2 bases, with 15 bases between. Germline loops: CDR1 SGDLS, CDR2 YYNGEE. CDR3 sequence reads: CASSAENWLAGNTIYF. CDR3 nucleotides: TGTGCCAGCAGCGCAGAAAATTGGCTAGCTGGAAACACCATATATTTT.

The chain joins TRBV9 to TRBJ2-3; 12 nucleotides line up with TRBD2. Germline CDR1 SGDLS, CDR2 YYNGEE. The CDR3 runs to 19 residues. V lost 1 base and J lost 2; bases outside the gene matches: 11. The CDR3 sequence is CASSVSSSGGAGVTDTQYF. CDR3 in DNA: TGTGCCAGCAGCGTATCATCTAGCGGGGGGGCAGGTGTCACAGATACGCAGTATTTT.

V is TRBV6-5 and J is TRBJ1-1; tentative D call: TRBD1 (6 bases). The CDR3 loop spans 13 amino acids. CDR1 MNHEY and CDR2 SVGAGI come from the germline V gene. V lost 7 bases and J lost 1, with 10 bases in between. Here the CDR3 DNA reads TGTGCCAGCACCTTGACAGGGAACACTGAAGCTTTCTTT. Its protein is CASTLTGNTEAFF.

About this clone: At one end the junction does not follow the germline gene, possibly because of a read error. CDR3 in amino acids: CASGRAGLPQETRYF. CDR3 nucleotides: TGCGCCAGCGGTCGGGCAGGGCTTCCCCAAGAGACCCGGTACTTC. The chain combines TRBV5-1 with TRBJ2-5; D is possibly TRBD1 (5 bases). The CDR3 spans 15 residues. Germline V gives CDR1 SGHRS, CDR2 YFSETQ.

This clone was detected a few times. V and J are TRBV18 and TRBJ2-2; the D gene is possibly TRBD1 (5 bases). The CDR3 has 15 amino acids. The V gene lost 4 bases and the J gene lost 7 bases, with 16 bases spanning the gap. Per the germline V gene, CDR1 is KGHSH and CDR2 is LQKENI. The CDR3 protein is CASSLQGPKGGELFF. The DNA of the CDR3 is TGTGCCAGCTCACTTCAGGGCCCTAAAGGCGGGGAGCTGTTTTTT.

This chain joins TRBV6-5 and TRBJ1-5; D is undetermined. V lost 6 bases and J 7 bases, leaving 13 bases between the germline ends. Germline values: CDR1 MNHEY, CDR2 SVGAGI. The CDR3 has 13 amino acids. CDR3 protein: CASSPDPGQPQHF. CDR3 nucleotide sequence: TGTGCCAGCAGCCCGGACCCGGGACAGCCCCAGCATTTT.